This T cell receptor beta chain was sequenced for a study of beta chain features in type 1 diabetes. Overall study context: Sorted cells examined across all samples numbered 107,917,701. The study's findings and limits: A closer apparent resemblance between naive, central memory and Treg TCRB repertoires was seen in patients than in healthy donors. All four CD4+ subsets of Type 1 diabetes patients contained TCRB CDR3s that were moderately but significantly shorter.

Remarks on this clone: What it recognizes is unknown.

As every portion of the isolated RNA was reverse transcribed, the sequencing read expressed TCRB transcripts. Assay used: immunoSEQ multiplex PCR; TCRdb lists only in-frame clones, some missing. The data show about 270,000 clones, 14% seen once. The germline CDR1 and CDR2 sequences are LNHDA and SQIVND (reference sequence). The V gene lost 4 bases and the J gene lost 4 bases, with 14 bases spanning the gap. The CDR3 length is 14 residues. Specimen: naive CD4+ T cells from blood. The clonotype comes from a man in his thirties or forties with type 1 diabetes. This chain links TRBV19 with TRBJ2-7, with D tentatively TRBD2 (6 bases). The CDR3, as DNA: TGTGCCAGTAGTAAGATCGGGAGTGGGTACGAGCAGTACTTC. This gives the protein CASSKIGSGYEQYF.